A selection of T cell receptor beta chains follows, all from one sample in a study of radiotherapy plus CTLA-4 blockade in lung cancer. The repertoire was sequenced with immunoSEQ multiplex PCR; TCRdb's copy has only in-frame clones and lacks some. In the table there are about 70,000 clones, 70% to 80% of which are singletons. Here the sequenced sample was peripheral blood, taken from a patient treated with radiotherapy plus ipilimumab. Receptors were obtained from a human donor with non-small cell lung cancer whose response to radiotherapy plus ipilimumab could not be evaluated. Some clones in this sample may be carry-over from other donors' samples. Each CDR3 is given with its conserved first and last residue. The D gene is left open where the match is weak. Size tells how often a clone was seen (once, few, many) or the class of an expanded clone, and some rows leave it out.

v_call	clone_size	j_call	d_call	cdr3_nt	cdr3_aa
TRBV6-6	.	TRBJ1-2	TRBD1	TGTGCCACCAATGGGGACAGGGGCCCCTGGGGCACCTTC	CATNGDRGPWGTF
TRBV6-5	once	TRBJ1-6	TRBD1	TGTGCCAGCAGGAGCAGGGGGGATAATTCCCCCCTCCACTTT	CASRSRGDNSPLHF
TRBV5-1	.	TRBJ1-6	.	TGCGCCAGCCTACCGGGGGACCTCTCTAATTCACCCCTCCACTTT	CASLPGDLSNSPLHF
TRBV25-1	.	TRBJ1-2	.	TGTGCCAGCAGTGAATGGGGTACAGGCAACACTAACTATGGCTACACCTTC	CASSEWGTGNTNYGYTF
TRBV28	.	TRBJ1-3	.	TGTGCCAGCAGTCTGCAGGGAATCGGGGGAAACACCATATATTTT	CASSLQGIGGNTIYF
TRBV18	.	TRBJ1-1	.	TGTGCCAGCTCACCGCTCACCGTGAGAGCGAACACTGAAGCTTTCTTT	CASSPLTVRANTEAFF
TRBV7-2	.	TRBJ1-2	TRBD1	TGTGCCAGCAGCCCTAGTGTTCGGACAGGGAACTATGGCTACACCTTC	CASSPSVRTGNYGYTF
TRBV29-1	.	TRBJ1-6	.	TGCAGCGTGAGGGACACTAATTCACCCCTCCACTTT	CSVRDTNSPLHF
TRBV28	.	TRBJ2-5	TRBD1	TGTGCCAGCAGTTTAGTAGGGGGCGGCCAAGAGACCCAGTACTTC	CASSLVGGGQETQYF
TRBV2	.	TRBJ1-4	.	TGTGCCAGCAGTGAAGCGCTAAGGATGGGGGGGGAACTGTTTTTT	CASSEALRMGGELFF
TRBV28	once	TRBJ1-2	.	TGTGCCAGCAGTTTAAGGGGGGGCTATGGCTACACCTTC	CASSLRGGYGYTF
TRBV6-5	.	TRBJ1-1	.	TGTGCCAGCAGTTATGATCGACGCACGGGGACTGAAGCTTTCTTT	CASSYDRRTGTEAFF
TRBV4-3	few	TRBJ1-4	.	TGCGCCAGCAGCCAAGAATGGGGGGTGGCAACTAATGAAAAACTGTTTTTT	CASSQEWGVATNEKLFF
TRBV5-1	.	TRBJ1-2	TRBD1	TGCGCCAGCAGCGTCGGACAGGGAGACTATGGCTACACCTTC	CASSVGQGDYGYTF
TRBV2	.	TRBJ2-1	TRBD2	TGTGCCAGCAGCTATAGCGGGGGGTACAACAATGAGCAGTTCTTC	CASSYSGGYNNEQFF
TRBV4-3	.	TRBJ1-3	.	TGCGCCAGCAGCCAAGATCTGGGAGGTGGAAACACCATATATTTT	CASSQDLGGGNTIYF
TRBV19	.	TRBJ1-2	.	TGTGCCAGTAGTACCCTTGACATCCCCCTTTATGGCTACACCTTC	CASSTLDIPLYGYTF
TRBV29-1	.	TRBJ2-1	.	TGCAGCGTTGGAATGAGGGCGTTCTCCTACAATGAGCAGTTCTTC	CSVGMRAFSYNEQFF
TRBV11-2	.	TRBJ2-7	TRBD1	TGTGCCAGCAGCTTAGGACAGGGGGCCTTCTACGAGCAGTACTTC	CASSLGQGAFYEQYF
TRBV18	.	TRBJ2-5	.	TGTGCCAGCTCACCCGACAGGCAAGAGACCCAGTACTTC	CASSPDRQETQYF
TRBV14	few	TRBJ2-1	TRBD2	TGTGCCAGCAGCCAAATAGCGGGGGGATATTACAATGAGCAGTTCTTC	CASSQIAGGYYNEQFF
TRBV28	.	TRBJ1-1	.	TGTGCCAGCAGACCGGTTCGAGGGGGAGGGACTGAAGCTTTCTTT	CASRPVRGGGTEAFF
TRBV7-2	.	TRBJ2-7	TRBD2	TGTGCCAGCAGCCAATCGGGGGGGCTCCTCGAGCAGTACTTC	CASSQSGGLLEQYF
TRBV13	.	TRBJ2-5	.	TGTGCCAGCAGCCGCGGGACCCAAGAGACCCAGTACTTC	CASSRGTQETQYF
TRBV2	.	TRBJ1-5	.	TGTGCCAGCAGTGAGGCTGGCATCCAGCCCCAGCATTTT	CASSEAGIQPQHF
TRBV5-1	.	TRBJ2-3	TRBD2	TGCGCCAGCAGCTCCGGCACACTAGCGTGGGGGGAGGATACGCAGTATTTT	CASSSGTLAWGEDTQYF
TRBV28	.	TRBJ2-7	TRBD1	TGTGCCAGCAGTTTAACCCCTTGGGACAGGGGTGAGCAGTACTTC	CASSLTPWDRGEQYF
TRBV6-6	few	TRBJ1-2	TRBD1	TGTGCCAGCAGTTCTCCAGGGGGCGGCTATGGCTACACCTTC	CASSSPGGGYGYTF
TRBV5-1	.	TRBJ2-6	.	TGCGCCAGCAGCCCGGCCGGGGGGCTCGGAGTAAGGGCCAACGTCCTGACTTTC	CASSPAGGLGVRANVLTF
TRBV5-6	.	TRBJ2-7	TRBD1	TGTGCCAGCAGCGACCGGGACAGCTCCTACGAGCAGTACTTC	CASSDRDSSYEQYF
TRBV27	.	TRBJ2-3	.	TGTGCCAGCAGTCTCAGGGATTCCACAGATACGCAGTATTTT	CASSLRDSTDTQYF
TRBV28	.	TRBJ2-7	TRBD1	TGTGCCAGCAGTTTAGCCGGGACAGTCACTCGTGAGCAGTACTTC	CASSLAGTVTREQYF
TRBV6-5	.	TRBJ2-1	TRBD2	TGTGCCAGCAGGCTGGGACTAGCGGGGGGGAATGAGCAGTTCTTC	CASRLGLAGGNEQFF
TRBV18	.	TRBJ2-2	.	TGTGCCAGCTCACGGAACCAGGGTACGAACACCGGGGAGCTGTTTTTT	CASSRNQGTNTGELFF
TRBV5-1	.	TRBJ2-5	TRBD1	TGCGCCAGCAGCTTGGAAGGACAGGGAGAGACCCAGTACTTC	CASSLEGQGETQYF
TRBV28	.	TRBJ1-6	.	TGTGCCAGCAGTCCGCGGATTTCACCCCTCCACTTT	CASSPRISPLHF
TRBV29-1	once	TRBJ1-2	TRBD1	TGCAGCGTCGGGGACAGTAACTATGGCTACACCTTC	CSVGDSNYGYTF
TRBV19	.	TRBJ2-7	.	TGTGCCAGTAGTATGAACGGGGTGACCTACGAGCAGTACTTC	CASSMNGVTYEQYF
TRBV7-2	few	TRBJ2-7	TRBD2	TGTGCCAGCAGCATTAGCGGGGGGGCCTCCTACGAGCAGTACTTC	CASSISGGASYEQYF
TRBV4-3	few	TRBJ1-1	.	TGCGCCAGCAGCCAAGATCCAGCGTTTTTGAACACTGAAGCTTTCTTT	CASSQDPAFLNTEAFF
TRBV7-9	once	TRBJ2-1	.	TGTGCCAGCAGCTTACTTAGCTCCTACAATGAGCAGTTCTTC	CASSLLSSYNEQFF
TRBV7-2	.	TRBJ2-3	.	TGTGCCAGCAGCTTGGGACTCAGCACAGATACGCAGTATTTT	CASSLGLSTDTQYF
TRBV28	.	TRBJ1-2	.	TGTGCCAGCAGTTTATCACCCAGAAGCTATGGCTACACCTTC	CASSLSPRSYGYTF
TRBV5-1	.	TRBJ1-6	.	TGCGCCAGCAGCTTCTCGGGACAAGGGGATAATTCACCCCTCCACTTT	CASSFSGQGDNSPLHF
TRBV4-3	.	TRBJ1-2	.	TGCGCCAGCAGCCACGTAACAGTGGAAGATGGCTACACCTTC	CASSHVTVEDGYTF
TRBV4-3	few	TRBJ2-1	TRBD2	TGCGCCAGCAGGGAAAGCAGCGGGGGGGCCGGTGAGCAGTTCTTC	CASRESSGGAGEQFF
TRBV2	.	TRBJ1-2	TRBD1	TGTGCCAGCAGTGGCCCAGGGGGACCCCTTGGGGGCTACACCTTC	CASSGPGGPLGGYTF
TRBV2	.	TRBJ2-2	.	TGTGCCAGCAGAACGGACAGGAACACCGGGGAGCTGTTTTTT	CASRTDRNTGELFF
TRBV7-2	.	TRBJ2-7	TRBD1	TGTGCCAGCAGCTTCCGGGACAGCTCCTACGAGCAGTACTTC	CASSFRDSSYEQYF
TRBV4-2	few	TRBJ2-4	TRBD2	TGTGCCAGCAGCCAAGAGTCTCTAGCGGGAGCCAAAAACATTCAGTACTTC	CASSQESLAGAKNIQYF
TRBV30	few	TRBJ1-2	.	TGTGTCGGACGTGCTGGGGGGGGCTACACCTTC	CVGRAGGGYTF
TRBV6-5	.	TRBJ1-1	.	TGTGCCAGCAGTTATTCGAGGGTTGACACTGAAGCTTTCTTT	CASSYSRVDTEAFF
TRBV6-5	.	TRBJ2-1	.	TGTGCCAGCAGCTACCTAGATGGGCAGTTCTTC	CASSYLDGQFF
TRBV29-1	.	TRBJ2-3	TRBD2	TGCAGCGTTGAAGCGATGACTAGCGGCAGTCTCACAGATACGCAGTATTTT	CSVEAMTSGSLTDTQYF